This is a list of T cell receptor beta chains from one sample in a study of CXCR3-negative and CXCR3-positive naive CD8 T cells. Using the 5' RACE reads, TCRdb records one entry per CDR3 protein without DNA. Recorded here are 60,000 to 70,000 distinct CDR3 sequences; the top ten clones represent about 0.7%. Sequencing was carried out using naive CXCR3+ CD8+ T cells from blood. These receptor sequences come from a human donor in good health. Some clones in this sample may be carry-over from other donors' samples. CDR3s include the opening cysteine and the closing phenylalanine or tryptophan.

>TRBV10-3|TRBJ1-5
CAISDVDGHSNQPQHF
>TRBV5-5|TRBJ2-5
CASSFSGTTQETQYF
>TRBV4-1|TRBJ2-5
CASSHRGGQGRETQYF
>TRBV5-6|TRBJ2-5
CASSLIQGAETQYF
>TRBV7-2|TRBJ2-1
CASSTPGHTGSYEQFF
>TRBV5-6|TRBJ2-5
CASSPRSLGGETWETQYF
>TRBV7-3|TRBJ2-3
CASSLTSLSGGADTQYF
>TRBV12-3/TRBV12-4|TRBJ2-6
CASSPYGHLSGANVLTF
>TRBV18|TRBJ2-7
CASSPSTYEQYF
>TRBV4-1|TRBJ2-5
CASSQAVREQETQYF
>TRBV27|TRBJ1-5
CASSLRGQPQHF
>TRBV27|TRBJ2-7
CASSPRGGTTYEQYF
>TRBV29-1|TRBJ1-1
CSVPGGRTEAFF
>TRBV6-5|TRBJ1-1
CASVRGNTEAFF
>TRBV14|TRBJ1-2
CASSQEGNSYGYTF
>TRBV12-5|TRBJ2-1
CASGLVRTGEDEQFF
>TRBV12-3/TRBV12-4|TRBJ2-7
CASSSPLGDEQYF
>TRBV7-9|TRBJ2-7
CASSNPDVSYEQYF
>TRBV19|TRBJ2-2
CASSWGLNTGELFF
>TRBV12-3/TRBV12-4|TRBJ2-1
CASSPTGNEQFF
>TRBV6-2/TRBV6-3|TRBJ2-7
CASSYSTSGGGSYEQYF
>TRBV5-1|TRBJ1-1
CASSLEGAEAFF
>TRBV7-9|TRBJ2-7
CASSLVAYEQYF
>TRBV10-3|TRBJ2-7
CAIRVNSSGAESAYEQYF
>TRBV30|TRBJ1-1
CAWSVLITEAFF
>TRBV29-1|TRBJ1-1
CSVERRNTEAFF
>TRBV19|TRBJ2-1
CASSTGTGAFDEQFF
>TRBV4-3|TRBJ1-6
CASSQGTGNSPLHF
>TRBV27|TRBJ1-2
CASSFTNNYGYTF
>TRBV7-2|TRBJ2-5
CASSLRLAGWETQYF
>TRBV29-1|TRBJ1-2
CSAGTNYGYTF
>TRBV9|TRBJ2-2
CASSVASSGYTGELFF
>TRBV29-1|TRBJ1-4
CSVESKGGGKLFF
>TRBV13|TRBJ2-7
CASSPLLGGYEQYF
>TRBV20-1|TRBJ1-1
CGGRVRTEAFF
>TRBV6-6|TRBJ2-2
CASSYWGSNTGELFF
>TRBV18|TRBJ2-1
CASSPAAGEPYNEQFF
>TRBV14|TRBJ2-7
CASSPGGQTYEQYF
>TRBV24-1|TRBJ2-3
CATSDPLAGATDTQYF
>TRBV14|TRBJ2-7
CASNYLGTYEQYF
>TRBV28|TRBJ2-1
CASSFPPYRTGLNEQFF
>TRBV5-5|TRBJ2-2
CASSYRTLNTGELFF
>TRBV20-1|TRBJ2-7
CSARLQGSYEQYF
>TRBV14|TRBJ2-5
CASSHWEVAETQYF
>TRBV7-2|TRBJ2-6
CASTLFSGANVLTF
>TRBV30|TRBJ2-6
CAWSVLAGRSGANVLTF
>TRBV28|TRBJ2-2
CASSLWAGDHTGELFF
>TRBV14|TRBJ2-1
CASGPHPTEQFF
>TRBV19|TRBJ2-1
CASSIAAGRNEQFF
>TRBV28|TRBJ2-3
CASSLGQSTDTQYF
>TRBV29-1|TRBJ2-7
CSARTGVSYEQYF
>TRBV20-1|TRBJ2-7
CSANLRQGTYEQYF
>TRBV20-1|TRBJ2-7
CSARDRRLVSYEQYF
>TRBV28|TRBJ1-6
CATLGSPGSDSPLHF